This TCR beta chain was captured in a study of T cells in Graves' hyperthyroidism and ophthalmopathy. The sample holds many counts of this clonotype. Its specificity is not known. Study outcomes and limitations: The model foresaw ophthalmopathy a median around 6.8 months prior to onset. Ophthalmopathy was distinguished from stable hyperthyroidism by 13 V-J signatures. Among clonotypes expanded in thyroid above 0.001, most were also found in blood.

Germline V gives CDR1 SGHVS, CDR2 FQNEAQ. V lost 2 bases and J lost 12, with 22 bases in between. CDR3 length: 15 amino acids. TCR beta CDR3 sequences were amplified from RNA transcripts. Researchers ran a first-round RT-PCR on the TCR CDR3 using the HTBI primer set. TCRdb re-called the multiplex PCR reads with MiXCR, one entry per CDR3 protein. Of 540,000 or so distinct CDR3 sequences listed, about 45% are singletons. Exclusions: uncontrolled infection, other autoimmune disease, pregnancy, lactation. The sequence came from an adult woman with Graves' disease, either hyperthyroidism or ophthalmopathy (not recorded which). Specimen: peripheral blood or thyroid tissue (not recorded which). The chain joins TRBV7-8 to TRBJ1-2; no reliable D call. For the CDR3, the DNA is TGTGCCAGCAGCTTATGGTCAGAGGGCCGAACGGACCACACCTTC. This translates into CASSLWSEGRTDHTF.